This TCR beta chain was recorded in a study of OX40 agonist ivuxolimab in advanced cancers. Study overall: People in dose escalation had one of these cancers: hepatocellular carcinoma, melanoma, renal cell or head and neck cancer. Partial responses were achieved by three patients: one hepatocellular carcinoma, two cutaneous melanoma. Whole-study findings and limits: Among patients with partial responses at 0.1-3.0 mg/kg, clonal expansion was among the lowest.

Comment on this clone: Its specificity is unknown.

Profiled with immunoSEQ multiplex PCR; TCRdb holds only in-frame clones, not every one. The profile shows around 83,000 clones, roughly 80% of them singletons. Collection of blood occurred at baseline, at cycle 4 day 1, and at cycle 7 day 1. This CDR3 has 15 residues. Trimming cost V 5 bases and J 10 bases; bases outside gene matches: 10. CDR1 and CDR2 (germline): SGHTA, FQGTGA. This sequence originates from an adult with an advanced solid tumor such as melanoma, head and neck, liver or kidney cancer. The V gene is TRBV7-3, the J gene TRBJ1-6; 8 bases agree with TRBD1. The sample in question was CD4+ or CD8+ T cells sorted from blood, obtained in a trial of the OX40 agonist ivuxolimab. The CDR3 DNA follows: TGTGCCAGCAGCAGTACAGGGGGATTATGGTCACCCCTCCACTTT. Its translation is CASSSTGGLWSPLHF.